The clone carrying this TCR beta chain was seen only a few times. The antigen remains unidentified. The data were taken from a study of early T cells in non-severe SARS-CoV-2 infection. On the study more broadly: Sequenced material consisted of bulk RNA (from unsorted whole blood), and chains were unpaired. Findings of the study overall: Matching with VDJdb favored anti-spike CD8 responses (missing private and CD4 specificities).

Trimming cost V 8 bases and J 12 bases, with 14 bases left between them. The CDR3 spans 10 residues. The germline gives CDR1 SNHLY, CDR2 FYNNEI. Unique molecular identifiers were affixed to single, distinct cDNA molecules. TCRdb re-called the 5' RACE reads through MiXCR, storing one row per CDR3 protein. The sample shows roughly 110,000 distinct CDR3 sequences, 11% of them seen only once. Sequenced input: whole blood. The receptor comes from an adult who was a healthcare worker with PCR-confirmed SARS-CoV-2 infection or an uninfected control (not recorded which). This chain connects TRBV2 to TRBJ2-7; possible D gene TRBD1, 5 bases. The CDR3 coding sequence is TGTGCCAGCGGGGCGGACCCTCGGTACTTC. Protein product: CASGADPRYF.